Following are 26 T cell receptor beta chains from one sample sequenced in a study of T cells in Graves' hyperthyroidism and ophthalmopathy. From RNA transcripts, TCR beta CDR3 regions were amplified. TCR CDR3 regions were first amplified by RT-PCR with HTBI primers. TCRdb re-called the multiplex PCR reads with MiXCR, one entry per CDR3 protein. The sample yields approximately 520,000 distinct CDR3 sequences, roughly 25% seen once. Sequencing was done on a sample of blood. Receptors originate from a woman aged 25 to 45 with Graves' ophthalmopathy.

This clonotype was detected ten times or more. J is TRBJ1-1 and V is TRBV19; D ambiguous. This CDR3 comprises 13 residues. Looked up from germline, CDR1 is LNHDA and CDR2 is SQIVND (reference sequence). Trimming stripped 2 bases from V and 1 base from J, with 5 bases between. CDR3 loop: CASSISGNTEAFF. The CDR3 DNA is TGTGCCAGTAGTATATCGGGGAACACTGAAGCTTTCTTT.

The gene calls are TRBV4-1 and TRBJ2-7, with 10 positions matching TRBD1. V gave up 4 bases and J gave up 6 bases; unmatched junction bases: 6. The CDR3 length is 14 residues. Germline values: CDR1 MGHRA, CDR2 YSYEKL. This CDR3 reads CASSPSDRGGEQYF. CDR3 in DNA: TGCGCCAGCAGCCCTTCGGACAGGGGGGGCGAGCAGTACTTC.

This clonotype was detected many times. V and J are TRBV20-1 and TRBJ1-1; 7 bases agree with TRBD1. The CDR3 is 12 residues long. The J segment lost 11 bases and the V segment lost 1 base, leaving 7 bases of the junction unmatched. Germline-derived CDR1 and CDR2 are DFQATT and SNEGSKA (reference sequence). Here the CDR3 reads CSARATGIMAFF. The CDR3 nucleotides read TGCAGTGCTAGAGCGACAGGGATAATGGCTTTCTTT.

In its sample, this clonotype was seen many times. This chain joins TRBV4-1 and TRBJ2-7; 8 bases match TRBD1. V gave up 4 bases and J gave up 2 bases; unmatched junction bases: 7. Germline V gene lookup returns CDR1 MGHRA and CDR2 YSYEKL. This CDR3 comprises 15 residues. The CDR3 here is CASSRRTGRAYEQYF. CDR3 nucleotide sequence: TGCGCCAGCAGCCGCCGGACAGGGCGGGCCTACGAGCAGTACTTC.

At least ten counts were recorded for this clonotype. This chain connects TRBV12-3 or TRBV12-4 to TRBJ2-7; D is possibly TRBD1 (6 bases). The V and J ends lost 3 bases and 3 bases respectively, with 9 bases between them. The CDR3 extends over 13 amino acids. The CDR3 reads CASSFAGDYEQYF. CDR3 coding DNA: TGTGCCAGCAGTTTCGCAGGGGACTACGAGCAGTACTTC.

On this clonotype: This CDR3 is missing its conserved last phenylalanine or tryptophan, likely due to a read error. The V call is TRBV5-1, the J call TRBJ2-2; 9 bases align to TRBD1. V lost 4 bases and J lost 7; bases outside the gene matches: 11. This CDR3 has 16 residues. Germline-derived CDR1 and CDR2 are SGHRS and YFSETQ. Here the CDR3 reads CASSLEDRGGGGELFL. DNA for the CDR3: TGCGCCAGCAGCCTGGAGGACAGGGGCGGTGGCGGGGAGCTGTTTTTG.

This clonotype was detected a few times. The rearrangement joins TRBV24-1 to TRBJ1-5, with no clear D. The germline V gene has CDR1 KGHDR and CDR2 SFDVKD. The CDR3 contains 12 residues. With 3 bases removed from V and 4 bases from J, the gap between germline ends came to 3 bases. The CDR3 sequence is CATSDPNQPQHF. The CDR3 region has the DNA TGTGCCACCAGTGATCCTAATCAGCCCCAGCATTTT.

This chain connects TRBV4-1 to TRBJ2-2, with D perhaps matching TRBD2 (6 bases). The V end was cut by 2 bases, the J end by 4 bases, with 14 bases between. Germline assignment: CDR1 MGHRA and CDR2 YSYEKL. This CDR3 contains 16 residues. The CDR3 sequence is CASSQTGTVGTGELFF. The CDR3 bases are TGCGCCAGCAGCCAAACCGGGACTGTGGGCACCGGGGAGCTGTTTTTT.

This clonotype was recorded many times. Written as DNA, the CDR3 is TGCAGTGCTAGAGCGGCTGCGGGGGGAAACACCGGGGAGCTGTTTTTT. Protein product: CSARAAAGGNTGELFF. The rearrangement uses TRBV20-1 and TRBJ2-2, with TRBD2 identical over 8 bases. Germline trimming cut 1 base from V and 2 bases from J; bases unmatched to any gene: 6. The CDR3 is 16 residues long. CDR1 and CDR2 (germline): DFQATT, SNEGSKA (reference sequence).

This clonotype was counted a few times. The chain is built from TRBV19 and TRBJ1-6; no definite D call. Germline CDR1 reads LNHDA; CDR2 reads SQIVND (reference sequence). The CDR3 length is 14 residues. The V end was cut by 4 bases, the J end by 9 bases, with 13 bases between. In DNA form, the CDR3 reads TGTGCCAGTAGTAAACGGGAGGGCGCTTCACCCCTCCACTTT. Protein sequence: CASSKREGASPLHF. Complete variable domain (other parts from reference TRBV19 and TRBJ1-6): DGGITQSPKYLFRKEGQNVTLSCEQNLNHDAMYWYRQDPGQGLRLIYYSQIVNDFQKGDIAEGYSVSREKKESFPLTVTSAQKNPTAFYLCASSKREGASPLHFGNGTRLTVT.

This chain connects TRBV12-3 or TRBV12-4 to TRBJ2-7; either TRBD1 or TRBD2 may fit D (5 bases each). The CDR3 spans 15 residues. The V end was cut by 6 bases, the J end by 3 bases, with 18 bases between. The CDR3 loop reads CASSPRQTDYYEQYV. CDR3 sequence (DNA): TGTGCCAGCAGCCCACGCCAGACAGACTACTACGAGCAGTACGTC.

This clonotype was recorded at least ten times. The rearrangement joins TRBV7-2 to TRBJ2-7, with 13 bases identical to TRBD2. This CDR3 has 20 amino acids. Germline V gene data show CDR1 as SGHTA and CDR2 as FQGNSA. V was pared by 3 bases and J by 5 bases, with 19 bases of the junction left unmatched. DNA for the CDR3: TGTGCCAGCAGCTTCTCACAGGCTGAACTAGCGGGGGGGCCGGAGGACGAGCAGTACTTC. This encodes CASSFSQAELAGGPEDEQYF.

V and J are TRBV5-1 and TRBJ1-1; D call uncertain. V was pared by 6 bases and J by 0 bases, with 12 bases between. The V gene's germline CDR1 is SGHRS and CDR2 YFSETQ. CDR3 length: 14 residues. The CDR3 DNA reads TGCGCCAGCACCCCTGACGAGCTGAACACTGAAGCTTTCTTT. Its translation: CASTPDELNTEAFF.

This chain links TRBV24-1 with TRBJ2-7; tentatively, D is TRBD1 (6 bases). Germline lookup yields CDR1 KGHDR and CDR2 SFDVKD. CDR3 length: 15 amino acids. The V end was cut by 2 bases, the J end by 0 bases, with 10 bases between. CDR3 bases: TGTGCCACCAGTGATTACCGGGACAACTCCTACGAGCAGTACTTC. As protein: CATSDYRDNSYEQYF.

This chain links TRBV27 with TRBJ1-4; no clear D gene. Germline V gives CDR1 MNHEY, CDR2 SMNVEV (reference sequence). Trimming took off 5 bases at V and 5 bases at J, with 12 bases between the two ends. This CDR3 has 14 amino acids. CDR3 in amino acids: CASSALMGNEKLFF. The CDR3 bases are TGTGCCAGCAGTGCCTTGATGGGAAATGAAAAACTGTTTTTT.

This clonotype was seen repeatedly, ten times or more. The chain's CDR3 is CASSGVGGREQYF. In DNA, the CDR3 is TGTGCCAGTAGTGGTGTTGGGGGGCGAGAGCAGTACTTC. The genes are TRBV19 and TRBJ2-7; D is tentatively TRBD1 or TRBD2 (6 bases each). V was pared by 5 bases and J by 7 bases, with 15 bases between. Germline CDR1 is LNHDA and CDR2 is SQIVND (reference sequence). There are 13 residues in the CDR3.

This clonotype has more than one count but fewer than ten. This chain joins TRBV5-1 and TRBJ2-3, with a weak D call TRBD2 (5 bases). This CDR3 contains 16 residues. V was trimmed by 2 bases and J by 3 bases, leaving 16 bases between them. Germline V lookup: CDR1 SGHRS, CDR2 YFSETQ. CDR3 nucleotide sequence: TGCGCCAGCAGCTTCACACTGGAGGTCCTGACAGATACGCAGTATTTT. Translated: CASSFTLEVLTDTQYF.

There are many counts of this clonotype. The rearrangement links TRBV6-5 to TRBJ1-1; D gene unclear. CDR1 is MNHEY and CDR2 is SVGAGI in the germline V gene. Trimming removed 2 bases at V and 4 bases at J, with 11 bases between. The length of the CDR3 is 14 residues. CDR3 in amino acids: CASSYKASSTEAFF. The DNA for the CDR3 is TGTGCCAGCAGTTACAAGGCTTCTAGCACTGAAGCTTTCTTT.

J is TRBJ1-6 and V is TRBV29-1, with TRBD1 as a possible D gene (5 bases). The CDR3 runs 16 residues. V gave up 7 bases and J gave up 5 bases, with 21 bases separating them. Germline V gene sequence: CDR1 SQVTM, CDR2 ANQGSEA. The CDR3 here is CSAEGQGGTDNSPLHF. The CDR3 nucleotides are TGCAGCGCAGAGGGCCAGGGAGGGACGGATAATTCACCCCTCCACTTT. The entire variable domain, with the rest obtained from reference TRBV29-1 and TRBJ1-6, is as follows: SAVISQKPSRDICQRGTSLTIQCQVDSQVTMMFWYRQQPGQSLTLIATANQGSEATYESGFVIDKFPISRPNLTFSTLTVSNMSPEDSSIYLCSAEGQGGTDNSPLHFGNGTRLTVT.

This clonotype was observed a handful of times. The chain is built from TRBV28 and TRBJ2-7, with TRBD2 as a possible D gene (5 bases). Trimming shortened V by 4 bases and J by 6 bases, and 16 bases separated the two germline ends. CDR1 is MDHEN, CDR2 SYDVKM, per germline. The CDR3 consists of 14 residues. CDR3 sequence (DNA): TGTGCCAGCAGTTCTAGCCACCCACCGGGCGAGCAGTACTTC. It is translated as CASSSSHPPGEQYF. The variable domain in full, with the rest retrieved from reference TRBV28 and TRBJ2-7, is DVKVTQSSRYLVKRTGEKVFLECVQDMDHENMFWYRQDPGLGLRLIYFSYDVKMKEKGDIPEGYSVSREKKERFSLILESASTNQTSMYLCASSSSHPPGEQYFGPGTRLTVT.

The CDR3 reads CASRGSGWRTEAFF. The CDR3 nucleotides are TGTGCCAGCAGAGGATCAGGGTGGCGCACTGAAGCTTTCTTT. The chain uses TRBV27 and TRBJ1-1, with D possibly matching TRBD1 (5 bases). Per the germline V gene, CDR1 is MNHEY and CDR2 is SMNVEV (reference sequence). V shed 6 bases and J shed 4 bases, with 15 bases lying between them. CDR3 length: 14 residues.

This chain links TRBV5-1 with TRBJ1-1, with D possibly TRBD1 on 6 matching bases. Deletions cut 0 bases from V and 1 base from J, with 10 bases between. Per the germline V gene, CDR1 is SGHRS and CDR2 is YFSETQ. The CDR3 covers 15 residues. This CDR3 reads CASSLVQDRNTEAFF. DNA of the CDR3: TGCGCCAGCAGCTTGGTACAGGACAGGAACACTGAAGCTTTCTTT.

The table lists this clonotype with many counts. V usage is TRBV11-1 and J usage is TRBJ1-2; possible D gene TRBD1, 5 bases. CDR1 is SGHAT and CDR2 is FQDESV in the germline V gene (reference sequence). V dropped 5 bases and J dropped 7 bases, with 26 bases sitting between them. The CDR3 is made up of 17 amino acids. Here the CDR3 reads CASSITGTAGLRGGYTF. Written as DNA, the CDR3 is TGTGCCAGCAGCATCACCGGGACGGCCGGACTGAGGGGTGGCTACACCTTC.

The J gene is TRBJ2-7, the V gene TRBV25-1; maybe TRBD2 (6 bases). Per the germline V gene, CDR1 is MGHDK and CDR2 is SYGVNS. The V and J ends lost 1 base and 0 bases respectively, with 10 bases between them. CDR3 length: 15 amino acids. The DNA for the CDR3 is TGTGCCAGCAGTGAATTGGGGGGTCCCTCCTACGAGCAGTACTTC. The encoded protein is CASSELGGPSYEQYF.

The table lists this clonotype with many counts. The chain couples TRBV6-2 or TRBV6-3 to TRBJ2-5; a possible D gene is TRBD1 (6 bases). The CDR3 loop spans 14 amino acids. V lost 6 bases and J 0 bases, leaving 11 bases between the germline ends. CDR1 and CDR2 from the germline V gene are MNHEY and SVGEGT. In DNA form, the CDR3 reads TGTGCCAGCAGACCCCAGGGGAACCAAGAGACCCAGTACTTC. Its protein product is CASRPQGNQETQYF.

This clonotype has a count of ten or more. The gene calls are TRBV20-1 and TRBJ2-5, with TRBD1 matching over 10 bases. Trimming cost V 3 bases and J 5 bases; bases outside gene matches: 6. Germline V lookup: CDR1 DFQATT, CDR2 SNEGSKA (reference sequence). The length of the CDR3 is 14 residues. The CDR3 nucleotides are TGCAGTGCTAGGGGACAGGGGACGGCGGAGACCCAGTACTTC. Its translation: CSARGQGTAETQYF.